This TCR beta chain was captured in a study of T-cell reconstitution after alpha-beta-depleted transplantation in children (dated by TCRdb to 2016 to 2017). Background for the entire study: Using TCR repertoire profiling, the study followed T-cell immune reconstitution in a quantitative way in children after TCRalphabeta/CD19-depleted allogeneic hematopoietic cell transplantation. Overall study outcomes, separate from this receptor: About two months after transplant, the apparently early recovery of alphabetaT-cell counts reportedly depended on just several hundred clones that had expanded rapidly and came from non-depleted graft cells. In some patients, high TCRbeta diversity at day 60 was attributed to recipient T cells and intrathymic progenitors that had survived conditioning. The frequencies of hyperexpanded clones fell over the following months, and after one year, T-cell counts and TCRbeta diversity were mostly attributed to newly produced T cells.

The treatment or condition label on this specimen signifies: allogeneic hematopoietic cell transplantation with graft depleted of TCRalphabeta T cells and CD19 B cells. The children who served as transplant recipients had been given grafts of TCRalphabeta/CD19-depleted allogeneic hematopoietic cells. In the germline V gene (reference sequence), CDR1 corresponds to SSHAT and CDR2 to FNYEAQ. Measured from the cysteine to the phenylalanine, the CDR3 is 14 residues long. The retained sequence is limited to the CDR3, 42 bases, with the frame set at the first base. This clonotype was recorded at least ten times. Its target antigen remains unknown. An end of the junction does not agree with germline; a read error may underlie this. Receptor libraries were prepared by PCR. Instrument used: Illumina HiSeq 2500. To normalize quantification of the TCRbeta repertoire, the TCR libraries were built with molecular barcoding that relied on unique molecular identifiers. TCRdb reanalyzed the raw reads on its own, using fastp at Q25 for trimming and MiXCR for clone calling, and kept in-frame beta chains. Every CDR3 protein is listed once, alongside the most common genes and DNA of its rows. Within this sample are about 200,000 distinct CDR3 sequences, with 6.6% of them counted one time only. Together, the top ten hold 5.5% of the sample.

The sample consisted of PBMCs, taken before TCRalphabeta/CD19-depleted stem cell transplant. The rearranged chain carries TRBV7-7 and TRBJ2-3; TRBD2 matches 7 bases in the middle. This TCR came from a boy aged 2 to 9 with acute lymphoblastic leukemia, due to receive a stem cell transplant. The CDR3 loop reads CASSPGGTSDTQYF. The DNA sequence is given as TGTGCTAGCAGCCCCGGGGGGACGAGTGATACGCAGTATTTT. Reference TRBV7-7 and TRBJ2-3 genes cover what lies past the CDR3, so the full variable domain is GAGVSQSPRYKVTKRGQDVTLRCDPISSHATLYWYQQALGQGPEFLTYFNYEAQPDKSGLPSDRFSAERPEGSISTLTIQRTEQRDSAMYRCASSPGGTSDTQYFGPGTRLTVL.